Sequencing of this TCR beta chain was carried out in a study of blood T cells in healthy people across ages. Alongside a J-beta primer mix, a sample-barcoded 5' primer served in a second PCR lasting roughly 6 to 11 cycles. A single record per CDR3 protein comes from TCRdb applying MiXCR to the 5' RACE reads. Of roughly 1,100,000 distinct CDR3 sequences in the sample, approximately 25% are singletons; the top ten hold less than 0.75%. Germline values: CDR1 SGDLS, CDR2 YYNGEE. The CDR3 sequence is 15 residues long. Trimming removed 3 bases from V and 5 bases from J; junction bases left unmatched: 9. Donors ranged from about 6 to 90 years old and were healthy Caucasians in Russia. This clonotype showed up just a few times. The same specimen was also included in a second study, on T cells of mothers and their children. As that study records: Second-PCR amplification with M1S added sample barcodes and 2-4 random nucleotides.

V gene TRBV9 combines with J gene TRBJ2-7, with 9 bases that match TRBD1. This TCR was sampled from a girl aged 2 to 10 in good health. The specimen sequenced was blood. The CDR3 region has the DNA TGTGCCAGCAGCGCGGGAAACAGGGGGCTGAACGAGCAGTACTTC. Translated: CASSAGNRGLNEQYF.